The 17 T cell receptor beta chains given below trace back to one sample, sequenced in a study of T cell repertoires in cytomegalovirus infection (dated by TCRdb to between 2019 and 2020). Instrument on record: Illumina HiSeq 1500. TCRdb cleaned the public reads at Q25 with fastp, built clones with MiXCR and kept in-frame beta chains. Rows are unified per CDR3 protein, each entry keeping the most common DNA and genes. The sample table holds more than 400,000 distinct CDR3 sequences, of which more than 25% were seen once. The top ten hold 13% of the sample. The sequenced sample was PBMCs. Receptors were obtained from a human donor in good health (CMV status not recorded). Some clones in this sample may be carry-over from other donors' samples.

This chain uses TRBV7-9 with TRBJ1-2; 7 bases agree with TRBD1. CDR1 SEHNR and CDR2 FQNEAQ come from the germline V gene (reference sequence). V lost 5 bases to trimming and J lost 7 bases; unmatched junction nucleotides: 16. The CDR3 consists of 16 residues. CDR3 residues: CASSGQDRRGWIGYTF. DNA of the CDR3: TGTGCCAGCAGCGGGCAGGACAGGAGGGGGTGGATTGGCTACACCTTC.

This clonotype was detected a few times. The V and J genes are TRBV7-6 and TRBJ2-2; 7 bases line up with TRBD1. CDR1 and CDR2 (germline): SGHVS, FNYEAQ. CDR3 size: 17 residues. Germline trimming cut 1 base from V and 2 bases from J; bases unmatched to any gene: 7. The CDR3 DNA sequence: TGTGCCAGCAGCTTAGGTTCGAGGGGGCGCAACACCGGGGAGCTGTTTTTT. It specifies CASSLGSRGRNTGELFF.

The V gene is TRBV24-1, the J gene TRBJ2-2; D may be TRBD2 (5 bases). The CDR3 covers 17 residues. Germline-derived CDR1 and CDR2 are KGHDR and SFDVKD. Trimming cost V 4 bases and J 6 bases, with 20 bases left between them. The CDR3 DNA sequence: TGTGCCACCAGTGACCCACTCCGAGGAGGTGACTCCGGGGAGCTGTTTTTT. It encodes CATSDPLRGGDSGELFF.

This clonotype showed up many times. This chain's CDR3 is CASSKGLAGFYEQYV. The CDR3 DNA reads TGTGCCAGCAGCAAGGGACTAGCGGGCTTTTACGAGCAGTACGTC. The gene calls are TRBV7-2 and TRBJ2-7, with TRBD2 matching over 12 bases. V shed 5 bases, J shed 4 bases, and the junction held 6 bases outside the gene matches. The CDR3 is 15 amino acids. CDR1 is SGHTA and CDR2 is FQGNSA in the germline V gene.

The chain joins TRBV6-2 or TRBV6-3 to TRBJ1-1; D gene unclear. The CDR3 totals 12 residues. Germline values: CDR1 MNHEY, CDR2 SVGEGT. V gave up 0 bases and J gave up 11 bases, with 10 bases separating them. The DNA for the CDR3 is TGTGCCAGCAGTTACTCGCGGGTTGGTGCTTTCTTT. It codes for CASSYSRVGAFF.

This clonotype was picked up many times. For the CDR3, the DNA is TGTGCCAGCAGCCCCGGGACTCCCGGGGATACGCAGTATTTT. Protein product: CASSPGTPGDTQYF. The V call is TRBV7-2, the J call TRBJ2-3; D is perhaps TRBD2 (6 bases). CDR1 SGHTA and CDR2 FQGNSA come from the germline V gene. The length of the CDR3 is 14 residues. V was shortened by 5 bases and J by 6 bases, with 15 bases between the two germline ends.

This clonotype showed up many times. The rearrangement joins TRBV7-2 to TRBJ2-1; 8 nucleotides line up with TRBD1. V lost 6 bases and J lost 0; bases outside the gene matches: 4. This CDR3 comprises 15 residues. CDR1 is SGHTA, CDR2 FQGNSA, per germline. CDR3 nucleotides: TGTGCCAGCAGACGGGACAGGCGCTCCTACAATGAGCAGTTCTTC. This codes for CASRRDRRSYNEQFF.

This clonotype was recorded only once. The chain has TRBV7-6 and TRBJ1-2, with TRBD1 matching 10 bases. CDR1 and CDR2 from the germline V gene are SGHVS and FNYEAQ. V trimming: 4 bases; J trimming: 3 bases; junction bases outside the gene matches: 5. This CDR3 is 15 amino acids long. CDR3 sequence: CASSSGQGIHYGYTF. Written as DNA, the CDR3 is TGTGCCAGCAGCTCGGGACAGGGGATCCACTATGGCTACACCTTC.

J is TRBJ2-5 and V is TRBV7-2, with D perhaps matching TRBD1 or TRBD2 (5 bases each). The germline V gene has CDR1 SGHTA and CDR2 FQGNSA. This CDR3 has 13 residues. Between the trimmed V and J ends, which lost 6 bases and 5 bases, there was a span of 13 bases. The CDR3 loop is CASSRFWGETQYF. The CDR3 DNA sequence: TGTGCCAGCAGTAGATTCTGGGGGGAGACCCAGTACTTC.

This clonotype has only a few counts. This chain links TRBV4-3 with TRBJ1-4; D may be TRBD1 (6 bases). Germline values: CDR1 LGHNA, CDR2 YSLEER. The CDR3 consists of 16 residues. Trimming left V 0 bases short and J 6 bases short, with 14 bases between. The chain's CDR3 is CASSQDRAGADEKLFF. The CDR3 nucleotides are TGCGCCAGCAGCCAAGATAGGGCAGGGGCGGATGAAAAACTGTTTTTT.

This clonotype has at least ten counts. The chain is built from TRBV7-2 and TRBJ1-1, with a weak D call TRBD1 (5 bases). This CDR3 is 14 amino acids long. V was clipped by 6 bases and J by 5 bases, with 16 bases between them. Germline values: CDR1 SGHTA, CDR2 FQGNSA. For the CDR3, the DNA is TGTGCCAGCAGAAGTGGGGCAGCGAGGACTGAAGCTTTCTTT. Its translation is CASRSGAARTEAFF.

The CDR3 DNA reads as TGTGCCAGCAGTTTAGTATTGACCTACGAGCAGTACTTC. Translating it yields CASSLVLTYEQYF. The rearrangement links TRBV12-3 or TRBV12-4 to TRBJ2-7; D unresolved. Trimming left V 1 base short and J 2 bases short, with 6 bases between. This CDR3 contains 13 residues.

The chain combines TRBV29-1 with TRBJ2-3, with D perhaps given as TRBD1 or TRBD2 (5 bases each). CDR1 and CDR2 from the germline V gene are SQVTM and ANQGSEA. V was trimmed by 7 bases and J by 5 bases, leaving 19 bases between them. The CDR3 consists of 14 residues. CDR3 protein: CSAQALTGRDTQYF. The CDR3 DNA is TGCAGCGCCCAAGCCTTAACGGGACGAGATACGCAGTATTTT.

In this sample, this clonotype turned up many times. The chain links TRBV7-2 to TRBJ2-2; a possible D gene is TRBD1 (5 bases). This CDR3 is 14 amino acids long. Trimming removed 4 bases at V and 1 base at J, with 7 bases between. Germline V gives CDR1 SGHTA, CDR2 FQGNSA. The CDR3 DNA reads TGTGCCAGCAGCTCACAGGAGAACACCGGGGAGCTGTTTTTT. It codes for CASSSQENTGELFF. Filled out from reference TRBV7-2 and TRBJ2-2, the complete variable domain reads GAGVSQSPSNKVTEKGKDVELRCDPISGHTALYWYRQSLGQGLEFLIYFQGNSAPDKSGLPSDRFSAERTGGSVSTLTIQRTQQEDSAVYLCASSSQENTGELFFGEGSRLTVL.

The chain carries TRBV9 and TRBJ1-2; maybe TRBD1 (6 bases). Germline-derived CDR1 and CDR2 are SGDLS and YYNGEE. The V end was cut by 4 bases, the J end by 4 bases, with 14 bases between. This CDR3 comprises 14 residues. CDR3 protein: CASSLGGGFYGYTF. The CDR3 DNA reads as TGTGCCAGCAGCCTGGGCGGGGGCTTCTATGGCTACACCTTC.

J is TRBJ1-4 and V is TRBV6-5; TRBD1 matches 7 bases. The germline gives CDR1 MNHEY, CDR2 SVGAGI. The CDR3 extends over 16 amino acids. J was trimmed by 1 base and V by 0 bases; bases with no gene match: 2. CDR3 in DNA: TGTGCCAGCAGTTACTCCCGGACAGGAACTAATGAAAAACTGTTTTTT. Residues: CASSYSRTGTNEKLFF.

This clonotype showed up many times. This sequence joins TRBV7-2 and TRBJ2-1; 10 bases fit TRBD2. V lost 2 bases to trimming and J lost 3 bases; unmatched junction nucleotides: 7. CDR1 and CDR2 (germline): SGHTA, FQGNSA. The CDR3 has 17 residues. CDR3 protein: CASSLTSGIILYNEQFF. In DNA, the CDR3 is TGTGCCAGCAGCTTAACTAGCGGGATAATCCTCTACAATGAGCAGTTCTTC.